This record concerns one T cell receptor beta chain sequence. Following RNA extraction, reverse transcription yielded cDNA that acted as the sequencing template. The method was immunoSEQ multiplex PCR; TCRdb's version includes in-frame clones alone and lacks a portion of them. This table holds some 210,000 clones, 57% found once. The data derive from a study of CD8+ T cells in alopecia areata. The trim removed 11 bases at V and 4 bases at J, leaving 9 bases unmatched. This CDR3 comprises 13 residues. The germline V gene has CDR1 MNHNS and CDR2 SASEGT. The sequence was collected from a human donor with alopecia areata. The gene calls are TRBV6-1 and TRBJ2-7; 9 nucleotides align to TRBD2. Sequenced here: CD4+ T cells sorted from blood, sampled at week 0. The CDR3: CAGGGRAMYEQYF. In DNA, the CDR3 is TGTGCCGGTGGCGGGAGGGCGATGTACGAGCAGTACTTC.